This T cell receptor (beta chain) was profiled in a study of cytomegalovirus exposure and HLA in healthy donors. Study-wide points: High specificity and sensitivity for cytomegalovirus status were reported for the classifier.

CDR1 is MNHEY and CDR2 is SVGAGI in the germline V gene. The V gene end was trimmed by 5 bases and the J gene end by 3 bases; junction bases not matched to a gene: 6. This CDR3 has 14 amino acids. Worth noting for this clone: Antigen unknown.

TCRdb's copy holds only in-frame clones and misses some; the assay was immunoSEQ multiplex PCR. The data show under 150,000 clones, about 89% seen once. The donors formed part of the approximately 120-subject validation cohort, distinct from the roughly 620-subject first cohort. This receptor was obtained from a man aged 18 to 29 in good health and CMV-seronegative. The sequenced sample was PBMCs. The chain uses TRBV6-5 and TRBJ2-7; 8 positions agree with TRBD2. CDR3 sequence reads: CASSPGGAIYEQYF. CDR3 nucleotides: TGTGCCAGCAGTCCGGGGGGGGCGATCTACGAGCAGTACTTC.